This T cell receptor beta chain appears in the sequencing data of a study of OX40 agonist ivuxolimab in advanced cancers. About the study: Age averaged about 66 years (range roughly 23 to 79), and 80% to 90% were male. Notes on the study in general: At doses 0.1 to 3.0 mg/kg, CD4+ and CD8+ clones expanded. Averaged across samples, CD8+ T cells carried more expanded clones than CD4+ did. Certain nonresponding patients likewise had low normalized T-cell clonal expansion.

Sequenced by immunoSEQ multiplex PCR; TCRdb stores in-frame clones only, minus some. The sample includes about 58,000 clones, 83% of them seen just once. For this clone: No antigen is known for it.

This TCR derives from an adult with an advanced solid tumor such as melanoma, head and neck, liver or kidney cancer. Material: CD4+ or CD8+ T cells sorted from blood, obtained in a trial of the OX40 agonist ivuxolimab.

The CDR3 loop is CASSSVASSGNTIYF. CDR3 nucleotides: TGTGCCAGCAGTTCGGTTGCGAGCTCTGGAAACACCATATATTTT. The chain is built from TRBV7-2 and TRBJ1-3; D not certain. Germline V gene lookup returns CDR1 SGHTA and CDR2 FQGNSA. This CDR3 has 15 residues. Trimming cost V 6 bases and J 0 bases, with 12 bases left between them. Full variable domain (missing parts from reference TRBV7-2 and TRBJ1-3): GAGVSQSPSNKVTEKGKDVELRCDPISGHTALYWYRQSLGQGLEFLIYFQGNSAPDKSGLPSDRFSAERTGGSVSTLTIQRTQQEDSAVYLCASSSVASSGNTIYFGEGSWLTVV.